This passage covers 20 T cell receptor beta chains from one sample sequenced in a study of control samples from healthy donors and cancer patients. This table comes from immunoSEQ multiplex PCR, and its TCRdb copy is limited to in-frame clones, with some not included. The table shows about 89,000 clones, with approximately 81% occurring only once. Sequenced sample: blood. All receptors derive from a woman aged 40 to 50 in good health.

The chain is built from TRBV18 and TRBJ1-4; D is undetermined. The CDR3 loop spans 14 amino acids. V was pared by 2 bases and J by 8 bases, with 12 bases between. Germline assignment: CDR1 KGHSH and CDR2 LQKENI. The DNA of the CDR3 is TGTGCCAGCTCACCAACGACTGGTGGGGAAAAACTGTTTTTT. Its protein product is CASSPTTGGEKLFF. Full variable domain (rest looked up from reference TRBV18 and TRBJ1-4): NAGVMQNPRHLVRRRGQEARLRCSPMKGHSHVYWYRQLPEEGLKFMVYLQKENIIDESGMPKERFSAEFPKEGPSILRIQQVVRGDSAAYFCASSPTTGGEKLFFGSGTQLSVL.

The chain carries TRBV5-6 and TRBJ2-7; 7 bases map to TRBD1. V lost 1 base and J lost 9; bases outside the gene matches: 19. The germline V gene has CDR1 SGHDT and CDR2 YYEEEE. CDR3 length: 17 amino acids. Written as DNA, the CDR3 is TGTGCCAGCAGCTTGTTGCAACCACTGGCAGGGGGATTAGGGCAGTACTTC. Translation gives CASSLLQPLAGGLGQYF.

CDR3 in DNA: TGCGCCAGCAGCTTGTCTCGACAGGGGGGGTCCCTTGACGAGCAGTACTTC. As protein: CASSLSRQGGSLDEQYF. The genes are TRBV5-1 and TRBJ2-7; 9 bases align to TRBD1. The CDR3 totals 17 residues. Looked up from germline, CDR1 is SGHRS and CDR2 is YFSETQ. With 1 base clipped from V and 5 bases from J, the junction kept 13 bases outside the gene matches.

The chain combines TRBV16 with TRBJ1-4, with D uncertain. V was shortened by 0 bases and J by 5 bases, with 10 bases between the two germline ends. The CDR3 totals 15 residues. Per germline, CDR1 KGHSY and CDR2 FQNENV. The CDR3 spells CASSQSSVGNEKLFF. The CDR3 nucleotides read TGTGCCAGCAGCCAATCCTCCGTGGGGAATGAAAAACTGTTTTTT.

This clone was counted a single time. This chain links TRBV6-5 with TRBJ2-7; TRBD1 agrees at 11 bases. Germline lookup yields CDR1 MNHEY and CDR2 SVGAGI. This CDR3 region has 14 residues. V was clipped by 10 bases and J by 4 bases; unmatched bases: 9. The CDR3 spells CATLTGTGGYEQYF. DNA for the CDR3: TGTGCCACCCTTACCGGGACAGGGGGATACGAGCAGTACTTC.

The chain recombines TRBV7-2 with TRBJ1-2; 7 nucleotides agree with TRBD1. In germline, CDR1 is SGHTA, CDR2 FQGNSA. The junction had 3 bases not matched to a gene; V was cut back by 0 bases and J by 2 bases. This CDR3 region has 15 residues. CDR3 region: CASSLAQGMNYGYTF. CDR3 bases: TGTGCCAGCAGCTTAGCACAGGGGATGAACTATGGCTACACCTTC.

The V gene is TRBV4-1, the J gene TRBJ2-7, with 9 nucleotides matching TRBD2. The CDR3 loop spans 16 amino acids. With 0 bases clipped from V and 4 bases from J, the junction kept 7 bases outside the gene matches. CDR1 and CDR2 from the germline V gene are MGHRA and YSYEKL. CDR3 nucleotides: TGCGCCAGCAGCCAAGAAGAGTTAGCGGGGGTATACGAGCAGTACTTC. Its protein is CASSQEELAGVYEQYF.

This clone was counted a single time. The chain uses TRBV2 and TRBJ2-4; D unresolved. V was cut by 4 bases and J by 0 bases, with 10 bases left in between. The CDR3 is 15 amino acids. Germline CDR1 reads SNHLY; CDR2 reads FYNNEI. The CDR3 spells CASSAIILAKNIQYF. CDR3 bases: TGTGCCAGCAGTGCGATTATACTAGCCAAAAACATTCAGTACTTC.

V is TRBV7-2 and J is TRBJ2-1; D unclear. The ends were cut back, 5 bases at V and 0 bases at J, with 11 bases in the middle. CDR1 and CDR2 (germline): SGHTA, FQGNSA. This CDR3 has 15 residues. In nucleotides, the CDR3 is TGTGCCAGCAGCCCTCAGGACGGCTCCTACAATGAGCAGTTCTTC. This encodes CASSPQDGSYNEQFF.

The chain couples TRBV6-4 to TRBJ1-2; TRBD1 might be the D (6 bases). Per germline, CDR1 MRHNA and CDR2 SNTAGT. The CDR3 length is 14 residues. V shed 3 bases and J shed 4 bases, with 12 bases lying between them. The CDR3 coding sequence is TGTGCCAGCAGTGAATCTGGGGGCGGCTATGGCTACACCTTC. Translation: CASSESGGGYGYTF.

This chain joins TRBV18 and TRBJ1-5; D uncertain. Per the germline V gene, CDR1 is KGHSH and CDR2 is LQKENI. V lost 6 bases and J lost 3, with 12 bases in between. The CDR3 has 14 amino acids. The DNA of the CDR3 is TGTGCCAGCTCCTCCTTAACAGACAATCAGCCCCAGCATTTT. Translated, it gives CASSSLTDNQPQHF.

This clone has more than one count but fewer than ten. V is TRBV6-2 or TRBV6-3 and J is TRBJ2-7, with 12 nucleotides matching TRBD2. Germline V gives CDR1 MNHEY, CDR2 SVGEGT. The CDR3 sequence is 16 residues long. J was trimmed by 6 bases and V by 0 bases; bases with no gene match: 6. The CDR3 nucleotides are TGTGCCAGCAGTTACTCACGACTAGCGGGGGATTCCGAGCAGTACTTC. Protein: CASSYSRLAGDSEQYF.

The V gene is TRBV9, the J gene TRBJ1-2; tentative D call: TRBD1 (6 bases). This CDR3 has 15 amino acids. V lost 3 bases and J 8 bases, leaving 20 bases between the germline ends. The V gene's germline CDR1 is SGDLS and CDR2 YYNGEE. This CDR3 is CASSEGGINAKGYTF. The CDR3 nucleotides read TGTGCCAGCAGCGAGGGGGGGATCAACGCTAAGGGCTACACCTTC. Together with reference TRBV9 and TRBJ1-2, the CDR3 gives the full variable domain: DSGVTQTPKHLITATGQRVTLRCSPRSGDLSVYWYQQSLDQGLQFLIQYYNGEERAKGNILERFSAQQFPDLHSELNLSSLELGDSALYFCASSEGGINAKGYTFGSGTRLTVV.

CDR3 in DNA: TGTGCCATCGGGACAGGGCAGGGCACTGAAGCTTTCTTT. This translates into CAIGTGQGTEAFF. This sequence joins TRBV10-3 and TRBJ1-1, with 9 bases that match TRBD1. Germline V gene data show CDR1 as ENHRY and CDR2 as SYGVKD. V was pared by 8 bases and J by 4 bases, with 5 bases of the junction left unmatched. This CDR3 contains 13 residues.

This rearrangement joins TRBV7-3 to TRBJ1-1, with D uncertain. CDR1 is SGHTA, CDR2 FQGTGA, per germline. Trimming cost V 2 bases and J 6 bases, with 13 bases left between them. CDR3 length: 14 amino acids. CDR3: CASSLHPGDSEAFF. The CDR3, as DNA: TGTGCCAGCAGCTTACATCCGGGAGACTCTGAAGCTTTCTTT. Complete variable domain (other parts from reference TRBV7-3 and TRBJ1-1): GAGVSQTPSNKVTEKGKYVELRCDPISGHTALYWYRQSLGQGPEFLIYFQGTGAADDSGLPNDRFFAVRPEGSVSTLKIQRTERGDSAVYLCASSLHPGDSEAFFGQGTRLTVV.

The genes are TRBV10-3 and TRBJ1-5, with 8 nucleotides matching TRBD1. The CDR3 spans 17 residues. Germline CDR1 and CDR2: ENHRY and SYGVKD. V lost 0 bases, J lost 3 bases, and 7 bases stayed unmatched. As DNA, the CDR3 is TGTGCCATCAGTGAGTCTAGGGGACAGGCATTCAATCAGCCCCAGCATTTT. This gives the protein CAISESRGQAFNQPQHF.

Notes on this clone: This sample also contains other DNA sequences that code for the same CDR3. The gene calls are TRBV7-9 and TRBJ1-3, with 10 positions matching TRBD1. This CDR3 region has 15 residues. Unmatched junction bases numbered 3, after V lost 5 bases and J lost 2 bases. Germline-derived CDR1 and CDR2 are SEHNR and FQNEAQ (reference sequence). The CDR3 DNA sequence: TGTGCCAGCAGCAGACAGGGGGCGGCTGGAAACACCATATATTTT. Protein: CASSRQGAAGNTIYF.

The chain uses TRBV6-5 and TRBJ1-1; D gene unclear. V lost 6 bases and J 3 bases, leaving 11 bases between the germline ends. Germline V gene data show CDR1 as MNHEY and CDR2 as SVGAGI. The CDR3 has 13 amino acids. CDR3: CASRGGGDTEAFF. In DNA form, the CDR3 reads TGTGCCAGCAGGGGTGGCGGAGACACTGAAGCTTTCTTT.

The CDR3 DNA reads TGTGCCTGGAGTGTACTTGGGGGGCGCACAGATACGCAGTATTTT. Protein: CAWSVLGGRTDTQYF. The gene calls are TRBV30 and TRBJ2-3, with D perhaps being TRBD1 or TRBD2 (6 bases each). The ends were cut back, 0 bases at V and 1 base at J, with 11 bases in the middle. Germline V lookup: CDR1 GTSNPN, CDR2 SVGIG (reference sequence). CDR3 length: 15 residues.

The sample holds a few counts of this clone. The CDR3 is CASSTGDTSSGNTIYF. The CDR3 DNA sequence: TGTGCCAGCAGCACGGGGGACACCAGCTCTGGAAACACCATATATTTT. J is TRBJ1-3 and V is TRBV5-5, with D perhaps TRBD1 (6 bases). The CDR3 spans 16 residues. Deletions cut 4 bases from V and 0 bases from J, with 14 bases between. Germline CDR1 reads SGHKS; CDR2 reads YYEKEE (reference sequence).